One sample yielded the 9 T cell receptor beta chains listed below, sequenced in a study of OX40 agonist ivuxolimab in advanced cancers. TCRdb's copy holds only in-frame clones and misses some; the assay was immunoSEQ multiplex PCR. The data contain approximately 60,000 clones, about nine tenths of them seen just once; the ten biggest clones take up less than 0.4%. This specimen was CD4+ or CD8+ T cells sorted from blood, taken in a trial of the OX40 agonist ivuxolimab. The receptors derive from an adult with an advanced solid tumor such as melanoma, head and neck, liver or kidney cancer.

To note about this clone: Mismatch with germline at one junction end may stem from a read error. The chain combines TRBV2 with TRBJ2-4, with TRBD2 matching over 7 bases. CDR1 is SNHLY, CDR2 FYNNEI, per germline. The CDR3 runs to 17 residues. CDR3 protein: CASSEGDYNLAKNIQYF. In DNA, the CDR3 is TGTGCCAGCAGCGAAGGGGACTACAATTTAGCCAAAAACATTCAGTACTTC.

The V and J genes are TRBV9 and TRBJ2-1; TRBD2 is a possible D gene (6 bases). Per the germline V gene, CDR1 is SGDLS and CDR2 is YYNGEE. V dropped 4 bases and J dropped 1 base, with 27 bases sitting between them. The CDR3 totals 20 residues. For the CDR3, the DNA is TGTGCCAGCAGCCCTATCGGGACGGGGGTGGTCCCCACTTCCTACAATGAGCAGTTCTTC. Translating it yields CASSPIGTGVVPTSYNEQFF.

Worth noting for this clone: Other DNA sequences of this sample code for an identical CDR3. The chain carries TRBV5-1 and TRBJ2-1; 7 nucleotides align to TRBD2. The CDR3 length is 15 residues. Germline CDR1 SGHRS, CDR2 YFSETQ. J gave up 6 bases and V 5 bases, and 11 bases lay outside the gene matches. The CDR3 reads CASRKGGGRFNEQFF. The CDR3 nucleotides are TGCGCCAGCAGAAAGGGCGGGGGTCGTTTCAATGAGCAGTTCTTC.

This chain uses TRBV6-6 with TRBJ2-7, with a possible D match to TRBD2 (5 bases). The germline CDR1 and CDR2 sequences are MNHNY and SVGAGI (reference sequence). V dropped 5 bases and J dropped 1 base, with 12 bases sitting between them. This CDR3 has 14 residues. DNA of the CDR3: TGTGCCAGCAGTCTAGACGGGATGTCCTACGAGCAGTACTTC. This codes for CASSLDGMSYEQYF.

This clone was observed a single time. V and J are TRBV7-8 and TRBJ2-7, with D possibly being TRBD1 (5 bases). CDR1 SGHVS and CDR2 FQNEAQ come from the germline V gene. The CDR3 has 14 residues. V was pared by 5 bases and J by 6 bases, with 17 bases between. This chain's CDR3 is CASSPTPGIREQYF. In DNA form, the CDR3 reads TGTGCCAGCAGCCCCACCCCAGGGATCCGCGAGCAGTACTTC.

This rearrangement joins TRBV18 to TRBJ1-1, with 10 bases aligning to TRBD1. The trim removed 1 base at V and 1 base at J, leaving 9 bases unmatched. This CDR3 is built from 18 residues. CDR1 is KGHSH, CDR2 LQKENI, per germline. In nucleotides, the CDR3 is TGTGCCAGCTCACCACTACTAACTCGGGACAGGGGGAACACTGAAGCTTTCTTT. The encoded protein is CASSPLLTRDRGNTEAFF.

The genes are TRBV19 and TRBJ2-5; no clear D. Judging by the DNA end, TRBJ2-7 fits better; the J call may be wrong. This CDR3 comprises 15 residues. The germline CDR1 and CDR2 sequences are LNHDA and SQIVND (reference sequence). Written as DNA, the CDR3 is TGTGCCAGTAGTAAGCCAGGCCGTCAGTCCTACGAGCAGTACTTC. Amino acids: CASSKPGRQSYEQYF.

The chain has TRBV5-4 and TRBJ2-5, with no clear D. The CDR3 has 13 residues. The V gene's germline CDR1 is SGHNT and CDR2 YYREEE (reference sequence). V lost 1 base and J 5 bases, leaving 9 bases between the germline ends. The CDR3 DNA reads TGTGCCAGCAGCTTGAAAGGGCCTGAGACCCAGTACTTC. It specifies CASSLKGPETQYF. The full variable domain, rest sourced from reference TRBV5-4 and TRBJ2-5, is ETGVTQSPTHLIKTRGQQVTLRCSSQSGHNTVSWYQQALGQGPQFIFQYYREEENGRGNFPPRFSGLQFPNYSSELNVNALELDDSALYLCASSLKGPETQYFGPGTRLLVL.

This clone was recorded only once. V and J are TRBV7-8 and TRBJ2-5; TRBD2 might be the D (5 bases). Trimming left V 7 bases short and J 2 bases short, with 17 bases between. The CDR3 is 15 residues long. Looked up from germline, CDR1 is SGHVS and CDR2 is FQNEAQ. This chain's CDR3 is CASNHGIEVQETQYF. The CDR3 DNA sequence: TGTGCCAGCAACCACGGGATTGAAGTACAAGAGACCCAGTACTTC.